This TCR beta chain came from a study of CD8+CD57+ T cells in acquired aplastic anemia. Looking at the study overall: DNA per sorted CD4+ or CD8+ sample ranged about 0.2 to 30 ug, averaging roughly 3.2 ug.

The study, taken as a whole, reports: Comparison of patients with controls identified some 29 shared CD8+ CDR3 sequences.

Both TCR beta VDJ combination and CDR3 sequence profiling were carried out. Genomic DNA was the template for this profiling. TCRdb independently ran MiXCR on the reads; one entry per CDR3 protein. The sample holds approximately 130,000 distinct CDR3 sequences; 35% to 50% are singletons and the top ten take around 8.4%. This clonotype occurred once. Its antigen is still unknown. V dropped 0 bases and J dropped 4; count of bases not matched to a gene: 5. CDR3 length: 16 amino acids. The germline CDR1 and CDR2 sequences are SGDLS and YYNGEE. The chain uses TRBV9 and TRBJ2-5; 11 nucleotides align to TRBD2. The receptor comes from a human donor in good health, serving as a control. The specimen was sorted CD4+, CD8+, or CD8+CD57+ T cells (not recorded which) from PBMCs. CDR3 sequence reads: CASSVGVAGGSETQYF. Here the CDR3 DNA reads TGTGCCAGCAGCGTAGGGGTAGCGGGAGGGTCAGAGACCCAGTACTTC.